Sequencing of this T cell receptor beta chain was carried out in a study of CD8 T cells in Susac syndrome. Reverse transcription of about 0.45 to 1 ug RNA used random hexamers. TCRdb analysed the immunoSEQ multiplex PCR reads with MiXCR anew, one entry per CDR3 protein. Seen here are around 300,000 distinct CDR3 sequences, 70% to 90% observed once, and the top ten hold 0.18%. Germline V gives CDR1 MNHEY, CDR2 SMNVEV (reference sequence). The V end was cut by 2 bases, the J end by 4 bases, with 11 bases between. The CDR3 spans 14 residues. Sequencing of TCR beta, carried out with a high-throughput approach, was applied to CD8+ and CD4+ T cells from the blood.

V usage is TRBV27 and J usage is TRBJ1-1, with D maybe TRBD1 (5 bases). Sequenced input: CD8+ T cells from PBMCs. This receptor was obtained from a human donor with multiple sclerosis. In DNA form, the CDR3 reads TGTGCCAGCAGTTTACAGGGTTGGGGCACTGAAGCTTTCTTT. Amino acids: CASSLQGWGTEAFF.